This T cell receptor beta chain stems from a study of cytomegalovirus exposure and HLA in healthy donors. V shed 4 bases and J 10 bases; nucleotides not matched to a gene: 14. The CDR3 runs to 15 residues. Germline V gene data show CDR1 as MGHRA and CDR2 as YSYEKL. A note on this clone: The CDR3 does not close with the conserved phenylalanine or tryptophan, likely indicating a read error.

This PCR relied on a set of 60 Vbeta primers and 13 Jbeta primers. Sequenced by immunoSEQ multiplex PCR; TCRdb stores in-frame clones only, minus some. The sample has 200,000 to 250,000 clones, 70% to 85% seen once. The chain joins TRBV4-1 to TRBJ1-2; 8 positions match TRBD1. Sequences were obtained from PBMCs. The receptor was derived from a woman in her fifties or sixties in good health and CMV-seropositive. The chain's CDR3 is CASSRGTGGVSVYTL. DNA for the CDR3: TGCGCCAGCAGCCGAGGAACAGGGGGGGTATCTGTCTACACCCTC.